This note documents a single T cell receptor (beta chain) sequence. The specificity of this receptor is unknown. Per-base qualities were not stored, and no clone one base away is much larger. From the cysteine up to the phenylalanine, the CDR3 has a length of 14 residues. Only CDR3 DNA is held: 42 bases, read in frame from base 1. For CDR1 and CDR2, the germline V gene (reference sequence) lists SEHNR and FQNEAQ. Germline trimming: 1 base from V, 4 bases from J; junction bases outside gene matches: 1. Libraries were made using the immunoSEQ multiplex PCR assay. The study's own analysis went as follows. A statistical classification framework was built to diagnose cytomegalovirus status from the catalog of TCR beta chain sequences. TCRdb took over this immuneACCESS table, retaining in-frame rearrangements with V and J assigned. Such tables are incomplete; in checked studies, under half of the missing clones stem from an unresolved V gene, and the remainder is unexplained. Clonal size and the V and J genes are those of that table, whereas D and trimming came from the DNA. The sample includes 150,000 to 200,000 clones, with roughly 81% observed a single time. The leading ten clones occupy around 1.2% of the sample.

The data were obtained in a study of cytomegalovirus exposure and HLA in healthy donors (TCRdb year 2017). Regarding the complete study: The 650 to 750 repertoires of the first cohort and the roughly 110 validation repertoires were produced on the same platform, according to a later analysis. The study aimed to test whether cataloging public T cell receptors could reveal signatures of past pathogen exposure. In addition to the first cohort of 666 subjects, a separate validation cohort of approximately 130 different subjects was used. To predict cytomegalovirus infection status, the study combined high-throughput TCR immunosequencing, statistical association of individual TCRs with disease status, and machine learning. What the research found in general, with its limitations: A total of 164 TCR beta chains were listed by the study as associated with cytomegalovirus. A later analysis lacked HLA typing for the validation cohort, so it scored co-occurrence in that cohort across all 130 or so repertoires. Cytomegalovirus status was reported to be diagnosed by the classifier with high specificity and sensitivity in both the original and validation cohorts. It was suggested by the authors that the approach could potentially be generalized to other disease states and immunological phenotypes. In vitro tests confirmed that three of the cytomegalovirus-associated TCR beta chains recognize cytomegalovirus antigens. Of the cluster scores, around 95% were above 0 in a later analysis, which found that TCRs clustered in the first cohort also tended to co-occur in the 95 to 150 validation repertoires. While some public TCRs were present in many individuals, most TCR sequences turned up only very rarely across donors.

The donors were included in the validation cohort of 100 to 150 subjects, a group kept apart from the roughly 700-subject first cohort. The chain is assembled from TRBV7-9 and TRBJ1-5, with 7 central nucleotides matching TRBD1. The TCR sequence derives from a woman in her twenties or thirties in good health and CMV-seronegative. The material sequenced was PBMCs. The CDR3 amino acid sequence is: CASSLEQGNQPQHF. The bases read TGTGCCAGCAGCTTAGAACAGGGGAATCAGCCCCAGCATTTT.